This TCR beta chain was captured by sequencing in a study of T-cell memory formation after mild COVID-19. The V and J ends lost 4 bases and 3 bases respectively, with 6 bases between them. In germline, CDR1 is SGHTA, CDR2 FQGNSA. The CDR3 contains 12 residues. The 5'RACE method, run with constant-segment primers, produced TCR alpha and TCR beta cDNA libraries (carrying sample barcodes and UMIs). TCRdb processed the 5' RACE reads anew with MiXCR; each CDR3 protein has one entry. The repertoire holds fewer than 250,000 distinct CDR3 sequences, roughly 27% seen once, with 10% to 12% in the top ten. Sequenced: PBMCs or a T cell subset sorted from them (not recorded which). The clonotype originates from an adult woman who had mild COVID-19 (a few samples of this study predate the infection). Cell type and time point are not known. V and J are TRBV7-2 and TRBJ1-2, with D unresolved. CDR3 sequence (DNA): TGTGCCAGCAGCTCGCCCTACTATGGCTACACCTTC. Amino acids: CASSSPYYGYTF. The entire variable domain, with the rest obtained from reference TRBV7-2 and TRBJ1-2, is as follows: GAGVSQSPSNKVTEKGKDVELRCDPISGHTALYWYRQSLGQGLEFLIYFQGNSAPDKSGLPSDRFSAERTGGSVSTLTIQRTQQEDSAVYLCASSSPYYGYTFGSGTRLTVV.